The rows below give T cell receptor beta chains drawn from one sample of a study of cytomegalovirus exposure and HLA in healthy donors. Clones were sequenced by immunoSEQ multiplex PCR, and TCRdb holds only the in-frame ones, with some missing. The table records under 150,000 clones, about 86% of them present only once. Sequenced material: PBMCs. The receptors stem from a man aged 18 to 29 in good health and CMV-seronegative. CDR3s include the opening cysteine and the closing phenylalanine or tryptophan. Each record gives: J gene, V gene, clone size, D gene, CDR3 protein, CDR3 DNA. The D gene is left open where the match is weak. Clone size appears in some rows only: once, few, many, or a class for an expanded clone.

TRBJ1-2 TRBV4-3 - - CASSQEPGYARDGYTF TGCGCCAGCAGCCAAGAGCCAGGGTACGCTCGGGATGGCTACACCTTC
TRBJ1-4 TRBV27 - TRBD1 CASSSNRDRGRQKLFF TGTGCCAGCAGTTCCAACCGGGACAGGGGTCGGCAAAAACTGTTTTTT
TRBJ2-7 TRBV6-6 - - CASSYRGISYEQYF TGTGCCAGCAGTTACAGGGGCATCTCCTACGAGCAGTACTTC
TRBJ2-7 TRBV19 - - CASSGAGAYEQYF TGTGCCAGTAGTGGAGCGGGCGCCTACGAGCAGTACTTC
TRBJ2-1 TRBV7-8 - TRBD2 CASSTRVWAGGYNEQFF TGTGCCAGCAGCACGAGGGTATGGGCGGGGGGCTACAATGAGCAGTTCTTC
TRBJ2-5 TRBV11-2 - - CASSLDTYQETQYF TGTGCCAGCAGCTTGGACACGTACCAAGAGACCCAGTACTTC
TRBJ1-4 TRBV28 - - CASSFWGQGGTNEKLFF TGTGCCAGCAGTTTCTGGGGTCAGGGTGGCACTAATGAAAAACTGTTTTTT
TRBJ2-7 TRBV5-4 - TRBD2 CASSSGGTSYEQYF TGTGCCAGCAGTTCCGGGGGGACCTCCTACGAGCAGTACTTC
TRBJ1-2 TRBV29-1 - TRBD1 CSVLRTGDYGYTF TGCAGCGTTCTTCGGACAGGGGATTATGGCTACACCTTC
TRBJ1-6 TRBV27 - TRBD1 CASGGQKNNSPLHF TGTGCCAGCGGGGGACAGAAGAATAATTCACCCCTCCACTTT
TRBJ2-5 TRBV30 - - CAWSVGELKETQYF TGTGCCTGGAGTGTAGGGGAATTGAAAGAGACCCAGTACTTC
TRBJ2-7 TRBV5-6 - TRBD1 CASSADPQGARDEQYF TGTGCCAGCAGCGCCGACCCCCAGGGGGCAAGGGACGAGCAGTACTTC
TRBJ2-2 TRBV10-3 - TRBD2 CAIRRDYNTGELFF TGTGCCATCAGAAGGGACTACAACACCGGGGAGCTGTTTTTT
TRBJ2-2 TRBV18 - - CASSPQGRDTGELFF TGTGCCAGCTCACCCCAGGGAAGGGACACCGGGGAGCTGTTTTTT
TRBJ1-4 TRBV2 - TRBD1 CATSSTGGGGKLFF TGTGCCACCTCATCTACAGGGGGTGGCGGAAAACTGTTTTTT
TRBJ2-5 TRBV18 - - CASSPSSETQYF TGTGCCAGCTCACCATCATCAGAGACCCAGTACTTC
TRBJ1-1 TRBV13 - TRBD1 CASSSLRGEEQGARGSEAFF TGTGCCAGCAGCTCCCTTCGGGGGGAAGAACAGGGGGCGCGTGGTTCGGAAGCTTTCTTT
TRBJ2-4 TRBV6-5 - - CASSLTMTQAKNIQYF TGTGCCAGCAGTTTAACGATGACACAAGCCAAAAACATTCAGTACTTC
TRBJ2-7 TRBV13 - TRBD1 CASIKQGASYEQYF TGTGCCAGCATCAAACAGGGGGCGAGCTACGAGCAGTACTTC
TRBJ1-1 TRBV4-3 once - CASSPRVVNTEAFF TGCGCCAGCAGCCCCAGGGTGGTGAACACTGAAGCTTTCTTT
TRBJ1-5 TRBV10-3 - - CAISEGRYSNQPQHF TGTGCCATCAGTGAGGGGCGTTATAGCAATCAGCCCCAGCATTTT
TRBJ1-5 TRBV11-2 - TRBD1 CASSRTGGLESNQPQHF TGTGCCAGCAGCCGGACAGGGGGTTTAGAAAGCAATCAGCCCCAGCATTTT
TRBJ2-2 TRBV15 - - CATSRDRGTHTGELFF TGTGCCACCAGCAGAGATAGGGGGACACACACCGGGGAGCTGTTTTTT
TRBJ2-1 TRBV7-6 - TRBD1 CASSLMTGMVYNEQFF TGTGCCAGCAGCTTAATGACAGGGATGGTCTACAATGAGCAGTTCTTC
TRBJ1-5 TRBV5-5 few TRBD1 CASSPLPGQGNIQPQHF TGTGCCAGCAGCCCGCTTCCCGGACAGGGTAATATTCAGCCCCAGCATTTT
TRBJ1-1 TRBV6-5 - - CASRVPRGNTEAFF TGTGCCAGCAGGGTTCCTAGGGGGAACACTGAAGCTTTCTTT
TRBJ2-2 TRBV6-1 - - CASGATSVGGELFF TGTGCCAGCGGGGCCACGTCGGTCGGCGGGGAGCTGTTTTTT
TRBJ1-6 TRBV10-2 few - CASRALNNSPLHF TGCGCCAGCAGAGCCTTAAATAATTCACCCCTCCACTTT
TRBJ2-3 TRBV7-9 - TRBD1 CASSLDQGARGDTQYF TGTGCCAGCAGCTTAGATCAGGGGGCGCGGGGAGATACGCAGTATTTT
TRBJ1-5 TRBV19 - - CASSIPNQPQHF TGTGCCAGTAGTATTCCAAATCAGCCCCAGCATTTT
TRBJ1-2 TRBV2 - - CASRTLQLYGYTF TGTGCCAGCAGAACGCTCCAACTCTATGGCTACACCTTC
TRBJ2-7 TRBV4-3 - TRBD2 CASSQGLAGATYEQYF TGCGCCAGCAGCCAAGGACTAGCGGGGGCGACCTACGAGCAGTACTTC
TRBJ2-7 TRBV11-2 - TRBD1 CASSSIGGSYEQYF TGTGCCAGCAGCTCTATAGGGGGCTCTTACGAGCAGTACTTC
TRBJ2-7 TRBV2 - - CASSLYEQYF TGTGCCAGCAGTCTCTACGAGCAGTACTTC
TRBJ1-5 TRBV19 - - CASSIGGGADQPQHF TGTGCCAGTAGTATAGGTGGGGGGGCCGATCAGCCCCAGCATTTT
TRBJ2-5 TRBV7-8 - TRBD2 CASSLAGAGGGETQYF TGTGCCAGCAGCTTAGCTGGTGCGGGGGGAGGAGAGACCCAGTACTTC
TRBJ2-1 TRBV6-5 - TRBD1 CASSYSGQADNEQFF TGTGCCAGCAGTTACTCGGGACAGGCCGACAATGAGCAGTTCTTC
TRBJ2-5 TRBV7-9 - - CASSFRDFSETQYF TGTGCCAGCAGCTTCCGGGACTTTTCAGAGACCCAGTACTTC
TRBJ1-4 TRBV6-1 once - CASNWTPKDEKLFF TGTGCCAGCAATTGGACACCGAAGGATGAAAAACTGTTTTTT
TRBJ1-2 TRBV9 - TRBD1 CASSVKPGQGSDYGYTF TGTGCCAGCAGCGTAAAACCGGGACAGGGAAGTGACTATGGCTACACCTTC
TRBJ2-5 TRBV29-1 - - CSVDPGPETQYF TGCAGCGTTGACCCAGGGCCAGAGACCCAGTACTTC
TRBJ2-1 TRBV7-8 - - CASSSPRLGERTYNEQFF TGTGCCAGCAGCTCCCCGCGCCTAGGAGAGCGAACTTACAATGAGCAGTTCTTC
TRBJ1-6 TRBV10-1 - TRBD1 CASSRDRDSPLHF TGCGCCAGCTCCCGGGACAGGGATTCACCCCTCCACTTT
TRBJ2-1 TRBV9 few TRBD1 CASSGGTGGPGNEQFF TGTGCCAGCAGCGGGGGGACAGGGGGCCCTGGCAATGAGCAGTTCTTC
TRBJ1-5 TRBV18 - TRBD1 CASSLRGQGANQPQHF TGTGCCAGCTCACTCCGAGGACAGGGGGCAAATCAGCCCCAGCATTTT
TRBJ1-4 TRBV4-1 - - CASSQARAGEKLFF TGCGCCAGCAGCCAAGCCAGGGCGGGGGAAAAACTGTTTTTT
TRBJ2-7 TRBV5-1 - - CASSLSTDLSEQYF TGCGCCAGCAGCTTGTCGACAGACCTTAGCGAGCAGTACTTC
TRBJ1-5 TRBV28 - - CASSREAGTNQPQHF TGTGCCAGCAGCCGCGAGGCAGGGACTAATCAGCCCCAGCATTTT
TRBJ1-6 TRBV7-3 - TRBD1 CASSQGTVNSPLHF TGTGCCAGCAGCCAAGGGACAGTTAATTCACCCCTCCACTTT
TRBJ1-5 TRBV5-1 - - CASSFLGSGQPQHF TGCGCCAGCAGCTTTTTGGGGTCGGGGCAGCCCCAGCATTTT
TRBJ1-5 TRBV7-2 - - CASSLFGWGQPQHF TGTGCCAGCAGCTTATTTGGGTGGGGCCAGCCCCAGCATTTT